What follows describes a single TCR beta chain. These data originate in a study of blood T cell repertoires in COVID-19. Clones were read by immunoSEQ multiplex PCR, and TCRdb kept only the in-frame ones, dropping some. The sample includes approximately 300,000 clones, about 83% of them seen just once. Germline V CDR1 and CDR2: MDHEN, SYDVKM. V trimming: 4 bases; J trimming: 0 bases; junction bases outside the gene matches: 5. The CDR3 has 15 residues. The sequence derives from a woman aged 45-65 years with acute or convalescent COVID-19. The genes are TRBV28 and TRBJ1-2; 7 bases fit TRBD1. Sequencing was done on a sample of peripheral blood. The CDR3 DNA reads TGTGCCAGCAGTTCTACAGGGGAGGCTAACTATGGCTACACCTTC. This translates into CASSSTGEANYGYTF.